A selection of T cell receptor beta chains follows, all from one sample in a study of blood T cell repertoires in COVID-19. Using immunoSEQ multiplex PCR, the repertoire was profiled, and TCRdb retains in-frame clones only, with some absent. The sample has around 440,000 clones; approximately 89% are singletons. The material sequenced was peripheral blood. The receptors were sampled from a woman in her forties or fifties with COVID-19, enrolled during active disease. CDR3s include the opening cysteine and the closing phenylalanine or tryptophan. The D gene is left open where the match is weak. Clone size is stated in some rows and not others, as once, few, many or a class when expanded.

TRBV27	TRBJ1-1	.	TRBD1	CASRTGSVNTEAFF	TGTGCCAGCAGGACAGGGTCGGTTAACACTGAAGCTTTCTTT
TRBV9	TRBJ1-2	.	.	CASTSGGSTFNGYTF	TGTGCCAGCACCTCCGGGGGGTCAACCTTCAATGGCTACACCTTC
TRBV9	TRBJ2-3	once	.	CASSASGSTDTQYF	TGTGCCAGCAGCGCCAGCGGTAGCACAGATACGCAGTATTTT
TRBV7-3	TRBJ2-2	.	TRBD2	CASSLRGGYTGELFF	TGTGCCAGCAGCTTAAGGGGAGGGTACACCGGGGAGCTGTTTTTT
TRBV4-1	TRBJ1-5	.	TRBD1	CASSLTGDRSNQPQHF	TGCGCCAGCAGCTTGACAGGGGACCGTAGCAATCAGCCCCAGCATTTT
TRBV5-1	TRBJ2-5	.	TRBD1	CASSPWTGTKTQYF	TGCGCCAGCAGCCCTTGGACAGGAACGAAGACCCAGTACTTC
TRBV6-1	TRBJ1-2	.	.	CASSEIWQGLGGYTF	TGTGCCAGCAGTGAAATCTGGCAGGGGCTCGGGGGCTACACCTTC
TRBV9	TRBJ1-6	.	.	CASSPSQGGDSPLHF	TGTGCCAGCAGCCCCTCACAGGGAGGGGATTCACCCCTCCACTTT
TRBV19	TRBJ1-2	.	TRBD1	CASTVQGARGYTF	TGTGCCAGTACCGTTCAGGGGGCGCGCGGCTACACCTTC
TRBV5-4	TRBJ1-1	.	TRBD1	CASSRTGAEAFF	TGTGCCAGCAGCCGGACAGGGGCTGAAGCTTTCTTT
TRBV25-1	TRBJ1-6	.	.	CASSELENSPLHF	TGTGCCAGCAGTGAATTGGAGAATTCACCCCTCCACTTT
TRBV5-1	TRBJ2-2	once	TRBD2	CASSRAGGDTGELFF	TGCGCCAGCAGTAGAGCGGGGGGCGACACCGGGGAGCTGTTTTTT
TRBV2	TRBJ1-1	.	.	CASRAARNTEAFF	TGTGCCAGCAGGGCAGCGAGGAACACTGAAGCTTTCTTT
TRBV6-5	TRBJ1-1	.	.	CASSYQQGTEAFF	TGTGCCAGCAGTTACCAGCAGGGCACTGAAGCTTTCTTT
TRBV19	TRBJ2-1	.	.	CASSITRGAGHNEQFF	TGTGCCAGTAGTATCACCCGGGGTGCAGGTCACAATGAGCAGTTCTTC
TRBV2	TRBJ2-3	.	.	CASSLRTGETDTQYF	TGTGCCAGCAGCTTAAGGACGGGGGAGACAGATACGCAGTATTTT
TRBV7-9	TRBJ1-4	.	.	CASGTGRLEKLFF	TGTGCCAGCGGGACGGGGAGGTTGGAAAAACTGTTTTTT
TRBV5-1	TRBJ1-1	.	.	CASSSRTVNTEAFF	TGCGCCAGCAGCTCCCGGACAGTGAACACTGAAGCTTTCTTT
TRBV6-1	TRBJ1-5	.	.	CASSFPGQSNQPQHF	TGTGCCAGCAGTTTCCCCGGACAGTCCAATCAGCCCCAGCATTTT
TRBV11-3	TRBJ2-5	once	TRBD2	CASSLGLAGSQETQYF	TGTGCCAGCAGCTTAGGACTAGCGGGGTCCCAAGAGACCCAGTACTTC
TRBV30	TRBJ1-4	.	TRBD1	CAWSAGTGGSNEKLFF	TGTGCCTGGAGTGCCGGGACAGGGGGCTCTAATGAAAAACTGTTTTTT
TRBV7-3	TRBJ1-1	.	.	CASSLKDGRENTEAFF	TGTGCCAGCAGCTTAAAGGACGGGAGAGAGAACACTGAAGCTTTCTTT
TRBV5-5	TRBJ2-3	.	.	CASSLDPLGNTQYF	TGTGCCAGCAGCTTGGATCCCCTCGGGAATACGCAGTATTTT
TRBV6-5	TRBJ1-2	once	.	CASSLDTYYGYTF	TGTGCCAGCTCCCTCGACACTTACTATGGCTACACCTTC
TRBV9	TRBJ1-2	.	TRBD1	CASSVGQGGTNYGYTF	TGTGCCAGCAGCGTGGGACAGGGGGGCACTAACTATGGCTACACCTTC
TRBV6-5	TRBJ2-1	.	TRBD2	CASKAGGYYEQFF	TGTGCCAGCAAGGCGGGAGGGTACTATGAGCAGTTCTTC
TRBV15	TRBJ2-1	.	TRBD1	CATSRGFDRGLHNEQFF	TGTGCCACCAGCAGGGGCTTTGACAGGGGGCTCCACAATGAGCAGTTCTTC
TRBV5-6	TRBJ2-7	.	TRBD1	CASSSPWDRAPSYEQYF	TGTGCCAGCAGCTCCCCCTGGGACAGGGCCCCATCCTACGAGCAGTACTTC
TRBV5-5	TRBJ1-1	.	.	CASSLSDHPGTEAFF	TGTGCCAGCAGCTTGAGCGACCACCCTGGCACTGAAGCTTTCTTT
TRBV27	TRBJ2-2	.	TRBD1	CASNLQGTGNTGELFF	TGTGCCAGCAATCTGCAGGGGACAGGTAACACCGGGGAGCTGTTTTTT
TRBV19	TRBJ2-7	.	TRBD1	CASSIGTGTDRNEQYF	TGTGCCAGTAGTATAGGTACTGGGACAGACCGCAACGAGCAGTACTTC
TRBV29-1	TRBJ1-6	.	TRBD1	CSARTGTDNSPLHF	TGCAGCGCTAGGACAGGGACCGATAATTCACCCCTCCACTTT
TRBV7-2	TRBJ1-1	.	.	CASSFSREGTEAFF	TGTGCCAGCAGCTTTTCCAGGGAAGGCACTGAAGCTTTCTTT
TRBV6-6	TRBJ1-5	.	TRBD1	CASSHGQGGQPQHF	TGTGCCAGCAGTCACGGACAGGGTGGTCAGCCCCAGCATTTT
TRBV3-1/TRBV3-2	TRBJ2-7	.	.	CASSQEPHGEQYF	TGTGCCAGCAGCCAAGAACCCCACGGGGAGCAGTACTTC
TRBV18	TRBJ1-4	.	.	CASSPRSPREKLFF	TGTGCCAGCTCACCACGGTCACCTCGGGAAAAACTGTTTTTT
TRBV12-5	TRBJ1-2	once	.	CASGLVPQENLRSHTF	TGTGCTAGTGGTTTGGTACCACAGGAAAATCTACGGTCTCACACCTTC
TRBV30	TRBJ1-1	.	.	CAWSSGPGGTEAFF	TGTGCCTGGAGTTCGGGCCCGGGGGGCACTGAAGCTTTCTTT
TRBV6-5	TRBJ2-7	once	TRBD1	CASHLGQADEQYF	TGTGCCAGCCACCTGGGACAGGCGGACGAGCAGTACTTC
TRBV9	TRBJ2-1	.	.	CASSVGTGRHNEQFF	TGTGCCAGCAGCGTAGGTACGGGTCGGCACAATGAGCAGTTCTTC
TRBV6-4	TRBJ2-7	.	.	CASKNGGMTYEQYF	TGTGCCAGCAAAAACGGGGGTATGACCTACGAGCAGTACTTC
TRBV5-1	TRBJ2-3	.	TRBD1	CASSLEGTASTDTQYF	TGCGCCAGCAGCTTGGAAGGGACAGCCTCCACAGATACGCAGTATTTT
TRBV29-1	TRBJ2-7	.	.	CSVRTWAGQYF	TGCAGCGTCCGCACCTGGGCGGGTCAGTACTTC
TRBV6-5	TRBJ2-1	.	.	CASSPAWGDYEQFF	TGTGCCAGCAGTCCCGCATGGGGGGATTATGAGCAGTTCTTC
TRBV2	TRBJ2-5	.	TRBD1	CASRGGGETQYF	TGTGCCAGCAGAGGGGGCGGAGAGACCCAGTACTTC
TRBV5-1	TRBJ1-1	few	TRBD1	CASSLGNRDSKKAFF	TGCGCCAGCAGCTTGGGAAACCGGGACAGCAAAAAAGCTTTCTTT
TRBV3-1/TRBV3-2	TRBJ1-4	.	.	CASSHPMGGTNEKLFF	TGTGCCAGCAGCCACCCTATGGGGGGAACTAATGAAAAACTGTTTTTT
TRBV5-1	TRBJ2-4	.	.	CASSHSVEANAIQYF	TGCGCCAGCAGCCATAGCGTGGAAGCTAACGCCATTCAGTACTTC
TRBV30	TRBJ2-7	.	.	CAWSVQGFYEQYF	TGTGCCTGGAGTGTCCAGGGGTTCTACGAGCAGTACTTC
TRBV5-4	TRBJ1-2	.	.	CASSPRDRLYGYTF	TGTGCCAGCAGCCCCCGAGACAGGCTTTATGGCTACACCTTC
TRBV24-1	TRBJ1-5	.	TRBD1	CATSDRDRETQPQHF	TGTGCCACCAGTGATAGGGACAGGGAGACTCAGCCCCAGCATTTT
TRBV7-9	TRBJ1-3	.	.	CASSLGSIGDTIYF	TGTGCCAGCAGCTTAGGGTCAATTGGAGACACCATATATTTT
TRBV19	TRBJ1-5	once	TRBD1	CASSPGTGGGQPQHF	TGTGCCAGTAGTCCCGGGACAGGGGGCGGTCAGCCCCAGCATTTT
TRBV19	TRBJ2-5	.	.	CASRRAPRQETQYF	TGTGCCAGTAGGCGGGCTCCCAGACAAGAGACCCAGTACTTC
TRBV3-1/TRBV3-2	TRBJ2-7	.	TRBD1	CASSLLGTGGSYEQYF	TGTGCCAGCAGCCTTTTAGGGACAGGGGGATCCTACGAGCAGTACTTC